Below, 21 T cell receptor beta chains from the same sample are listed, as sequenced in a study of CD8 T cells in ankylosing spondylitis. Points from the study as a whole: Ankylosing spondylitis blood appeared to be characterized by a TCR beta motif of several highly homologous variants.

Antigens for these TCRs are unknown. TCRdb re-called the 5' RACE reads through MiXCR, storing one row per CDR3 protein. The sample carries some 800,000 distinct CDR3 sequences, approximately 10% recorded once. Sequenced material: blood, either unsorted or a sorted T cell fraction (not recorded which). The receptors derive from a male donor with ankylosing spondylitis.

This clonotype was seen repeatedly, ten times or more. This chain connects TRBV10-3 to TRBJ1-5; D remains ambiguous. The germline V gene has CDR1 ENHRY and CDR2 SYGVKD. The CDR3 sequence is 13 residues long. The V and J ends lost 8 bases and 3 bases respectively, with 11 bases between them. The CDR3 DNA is TGTGCCATCGGAGGAGGACCCAATCAGCCCCAGCATTTT. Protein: CAIGGGPNQPQHF.

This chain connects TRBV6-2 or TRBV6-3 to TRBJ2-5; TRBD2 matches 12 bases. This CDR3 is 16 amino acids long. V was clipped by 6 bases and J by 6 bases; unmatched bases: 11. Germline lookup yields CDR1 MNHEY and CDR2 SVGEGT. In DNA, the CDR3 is TGTGCCAGCAGCGATACTAGCGGGAGGAGGTCAAAGACCCAGTACTTC. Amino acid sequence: CASSDTSGRRSKTQYF.

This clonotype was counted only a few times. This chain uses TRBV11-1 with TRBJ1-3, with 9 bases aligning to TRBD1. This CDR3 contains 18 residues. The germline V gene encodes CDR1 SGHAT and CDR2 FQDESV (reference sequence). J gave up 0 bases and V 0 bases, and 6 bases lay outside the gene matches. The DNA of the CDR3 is TGTGCCAGCAGCTTAGCGTTTCGGGACAGGGTCTCTGGAAACACCATATATTTT. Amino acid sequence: CASSLAFRDRVSGNTIYF.

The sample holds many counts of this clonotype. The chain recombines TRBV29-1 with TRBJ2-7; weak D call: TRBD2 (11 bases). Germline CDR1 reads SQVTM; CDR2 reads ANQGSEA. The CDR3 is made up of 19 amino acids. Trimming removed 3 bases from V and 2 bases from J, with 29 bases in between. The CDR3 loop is CSVEGQGQVAGGSPYEQYF. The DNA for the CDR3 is TGCAGCGTTGAGGGACAGGGGCAAGTAGCGGGGGGGAGCCCCTACGAGCAGTACTTC.

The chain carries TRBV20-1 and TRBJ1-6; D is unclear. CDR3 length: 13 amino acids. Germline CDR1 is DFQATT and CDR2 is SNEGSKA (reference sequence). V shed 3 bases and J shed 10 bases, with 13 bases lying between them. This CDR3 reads CSARSTFGSPLHF. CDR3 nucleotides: TGCAGTGCTAGGTCAACCTTCGGGTCACCCCTCCACTTT.

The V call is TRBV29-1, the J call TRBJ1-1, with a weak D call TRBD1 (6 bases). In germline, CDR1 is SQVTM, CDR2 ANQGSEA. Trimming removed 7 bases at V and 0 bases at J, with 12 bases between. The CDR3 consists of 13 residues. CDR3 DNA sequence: TGCAGCGCCTGGACAGCCTTGAACACTGAAGCTTTCTTT. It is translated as CSAWTALNTEAFF.

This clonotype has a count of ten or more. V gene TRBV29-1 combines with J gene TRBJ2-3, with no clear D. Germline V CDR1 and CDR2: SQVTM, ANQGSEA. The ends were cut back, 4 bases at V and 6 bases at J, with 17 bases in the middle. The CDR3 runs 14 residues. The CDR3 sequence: CSVVAMVKTDTQYF. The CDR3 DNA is TGCAGCGTTGTGGCCATGGTTAAAACGGATACGCAGTATTTT.

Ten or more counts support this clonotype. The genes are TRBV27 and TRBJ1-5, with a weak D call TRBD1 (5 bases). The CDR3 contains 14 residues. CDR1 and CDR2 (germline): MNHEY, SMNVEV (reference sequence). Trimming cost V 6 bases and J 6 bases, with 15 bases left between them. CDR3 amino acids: CASRGLAVGQPQHF. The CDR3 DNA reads TGTGCCAGCAGGGGACTGGCTGTTGGTCAGCCCCAGCATTTT.

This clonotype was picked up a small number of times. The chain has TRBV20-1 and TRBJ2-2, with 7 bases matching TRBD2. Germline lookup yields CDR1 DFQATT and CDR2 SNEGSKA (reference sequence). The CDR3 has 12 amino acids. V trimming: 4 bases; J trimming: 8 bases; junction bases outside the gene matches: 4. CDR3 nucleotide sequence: TGCAGTGCTACCCCGGGGGGTGGGGAGCTGTTTTTT. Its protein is CSATPGGGELFF.

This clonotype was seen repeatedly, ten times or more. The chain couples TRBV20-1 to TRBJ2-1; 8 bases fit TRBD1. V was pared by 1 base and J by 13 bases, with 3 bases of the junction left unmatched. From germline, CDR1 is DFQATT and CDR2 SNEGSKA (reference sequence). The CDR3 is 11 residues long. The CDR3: CSARADRAQFF. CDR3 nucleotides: TGCAGTGCTAGAGCGGACAGGGCCCAGTTCTTC.

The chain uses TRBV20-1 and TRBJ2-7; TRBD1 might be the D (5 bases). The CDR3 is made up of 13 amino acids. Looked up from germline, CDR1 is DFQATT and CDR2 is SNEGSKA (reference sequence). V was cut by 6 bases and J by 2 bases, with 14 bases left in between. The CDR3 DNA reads TGCAGTGCCAATCAGGGTCTCGCCTACGAGCAGTACTTC. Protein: CSANQGLAYEQYF.

CDR3 sequence: CASSLILSNQPQHF. CDR3 nucleotides: TGTGCCAGCAGCTTAATCCTGAGCAATCAGCCCCAGCATTTT. The rearrangement links TRBV7-2 to TRBJ1-5, with unresolved D. CDR3 length: 14 residues. V shed 2 bases and J shed 1 base, with 6 bases lying between them. Germline V gene lookup returns CDR1 SGHTA and CDR2 FQGNSA.

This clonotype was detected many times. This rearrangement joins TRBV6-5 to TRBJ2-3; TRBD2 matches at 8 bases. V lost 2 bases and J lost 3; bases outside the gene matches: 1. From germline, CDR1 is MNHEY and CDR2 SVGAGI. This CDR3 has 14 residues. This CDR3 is CASSYREGTDTQYF. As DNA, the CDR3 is TGTGCCAGCAGTTACCGGGAGGGAACAGATACGCAGTATTTT.

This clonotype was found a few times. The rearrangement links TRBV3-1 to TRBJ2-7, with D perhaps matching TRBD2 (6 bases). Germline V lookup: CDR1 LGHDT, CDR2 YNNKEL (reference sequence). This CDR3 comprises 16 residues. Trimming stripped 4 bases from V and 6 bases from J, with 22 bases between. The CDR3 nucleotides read TGTGCCAGCAGCCCGAATTCCGGGAGCTTTCGGGTCGAGCAGTACTTC. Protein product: CASSPNSGSFRVEQYF.

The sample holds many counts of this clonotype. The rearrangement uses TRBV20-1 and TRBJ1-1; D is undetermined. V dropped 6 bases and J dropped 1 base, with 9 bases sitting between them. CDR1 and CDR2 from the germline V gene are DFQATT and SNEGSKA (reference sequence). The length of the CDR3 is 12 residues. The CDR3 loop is CSAPTENTEAFF. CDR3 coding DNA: TGCAGTGCCCCGACCGAGAACACTGAAGCTTTCTTT.

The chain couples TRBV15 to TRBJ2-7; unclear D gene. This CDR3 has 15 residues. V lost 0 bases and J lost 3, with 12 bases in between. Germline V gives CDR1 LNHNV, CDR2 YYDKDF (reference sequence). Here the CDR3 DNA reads TGTGCCACCAGCAGAGATATTACGGGTGTCTACGAGCAGTACTTC. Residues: CATSRDITGVYEQYF.

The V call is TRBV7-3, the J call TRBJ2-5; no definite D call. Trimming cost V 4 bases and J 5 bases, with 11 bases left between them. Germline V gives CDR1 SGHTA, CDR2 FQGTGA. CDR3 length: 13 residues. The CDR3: CASSSGPLETQYF. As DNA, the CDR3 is TGTGCCAGCAGCTCGGGTCCCTTGGAGACCCAGTACTTC.

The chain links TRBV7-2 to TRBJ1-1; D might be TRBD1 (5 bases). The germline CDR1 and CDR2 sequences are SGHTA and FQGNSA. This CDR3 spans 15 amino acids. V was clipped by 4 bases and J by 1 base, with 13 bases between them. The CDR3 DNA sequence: TGTGCCAGCAGCTCTATACCCGGGGGGAACACTGAAGCTTTCTTT. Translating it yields CASSSIPGGNTEAFF.

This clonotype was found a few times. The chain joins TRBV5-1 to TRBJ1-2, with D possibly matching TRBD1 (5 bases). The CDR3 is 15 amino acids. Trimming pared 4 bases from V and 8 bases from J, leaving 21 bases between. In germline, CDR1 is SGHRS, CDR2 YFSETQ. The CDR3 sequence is CASSTTPGTTEGYTF. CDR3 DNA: TGCGCCAGCAGCACCACACCCGGGACTACCGAGGGCTACACCTTC.

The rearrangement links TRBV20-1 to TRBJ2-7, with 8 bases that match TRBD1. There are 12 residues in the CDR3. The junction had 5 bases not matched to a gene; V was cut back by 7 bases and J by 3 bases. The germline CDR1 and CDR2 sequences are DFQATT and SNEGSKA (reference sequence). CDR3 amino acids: CSVEGQDYEQYF. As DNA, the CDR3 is TGCAGTGTAGAGGGACAGGACTACGAGCAGTACTTC.

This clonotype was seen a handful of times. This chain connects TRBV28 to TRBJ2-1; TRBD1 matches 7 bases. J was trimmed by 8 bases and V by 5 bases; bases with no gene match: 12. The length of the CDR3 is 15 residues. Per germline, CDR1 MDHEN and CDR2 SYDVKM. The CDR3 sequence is CASSNRQGWSHEQFF. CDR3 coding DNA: TGTGCCAGCAGTAATAGACAGGGTTGGAGCCATGAGCAGTTCTTC.